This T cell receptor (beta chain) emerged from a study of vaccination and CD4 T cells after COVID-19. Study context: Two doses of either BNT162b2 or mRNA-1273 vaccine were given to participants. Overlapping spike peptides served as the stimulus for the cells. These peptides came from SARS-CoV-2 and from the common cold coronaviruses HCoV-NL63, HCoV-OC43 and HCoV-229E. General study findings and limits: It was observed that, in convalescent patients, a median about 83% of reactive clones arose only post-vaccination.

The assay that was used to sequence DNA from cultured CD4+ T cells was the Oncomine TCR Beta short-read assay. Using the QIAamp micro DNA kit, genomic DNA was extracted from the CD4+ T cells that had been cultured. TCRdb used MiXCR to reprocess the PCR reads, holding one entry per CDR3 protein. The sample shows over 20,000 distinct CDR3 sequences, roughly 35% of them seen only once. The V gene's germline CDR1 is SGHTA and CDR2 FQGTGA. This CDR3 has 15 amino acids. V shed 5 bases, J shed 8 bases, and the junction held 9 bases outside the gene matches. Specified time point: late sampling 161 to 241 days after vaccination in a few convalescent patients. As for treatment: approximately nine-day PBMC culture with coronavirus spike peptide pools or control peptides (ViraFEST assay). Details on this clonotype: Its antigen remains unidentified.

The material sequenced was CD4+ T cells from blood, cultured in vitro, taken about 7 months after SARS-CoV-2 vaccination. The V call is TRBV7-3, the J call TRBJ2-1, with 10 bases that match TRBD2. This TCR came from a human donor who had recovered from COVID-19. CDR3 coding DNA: TGTGCCAGCAGCAGCGGGGGGGCCCTACACCATGAGCAGTTCTTC. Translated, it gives CASSSGGALHHEQFF.